These T cell receptor beta chains were read from a single sample in a study of cytomegalovirus exposure and HLA in healthy donors. Profiled with immunoSEQ multiplex PCR; TCRdb holds only in-frame clones, not every one. The sample includes 150,000 to 200,000 clones, roughly 83% of them seen just once. The sample taken for sequencing was PBMCs. All receptors derive from a woman aged 50 to 60 in good health and CMV-seronegative. Both conserved end residues are part of each CDR3. A D gene is named only where the DNA matches it firmly. Part of the rows lack a size; the others show once, few, many or a class for expanded clones.

v_gene,abundance,j_gene,d_gene,CDR3aa,CDR3nt
TRBV6-1,NA,TRBJ1-4,NA,CASALGQGNEKLFF,TGTGCCAGCGCCCTGGGCCAGGGGAATGAAAAACTGTTTTTT
TRBV9,few,TRBJ2-1,NA,CASSSHGYNEQFF,TGTGCCAGCAGCTCCCACGGTTACAATGAGCAGTTCTTC
TRBV4-2,NA,TRBJ2-5,TRBD1,CASSQGQGADSQETQYF,TGTGCCAGCAGCCAAGGACAGGGCGCAGACTCTCAAGAGACCCAGTACTTC
TRBV6-1,NA,TRBJ2-1,TRBD1,CASSKDRVYNEQFF,TGTGCCAGCAGTAAGGACAGGGTGTACAATGAGCAGTTCTTC
TRBV4-1,NA,TRBJ2-1,NA,CASSHASWLRQETYEQFF,TGCGCCAGCAGCCATGCTTCCTGGCTTCGACAGGAGACGTATGAGCAGTTCTTC
TRBV7-6,NA,TRBJ2-7,TRBD1,CASSFRQGLPYEQYF,TGTGCCAGCAGCTTCAGACAGGGGCTCCCCTACGAGCAGTACTTC
TRBV11-2,NA,TRBJ2-7,NA,CASGRSYEQYF,TGTGCCAGCGGGAGAAGCTACGAGCAGTACTTC
TRBV6-4,NA,TRBJ2-2,TRBD1,CASSAGTGSTGELFF,TGTGCCAGCAGTGCCGGGACAGGGAGCACCGGGGAGCTGTTTTTT
TRBV5-1,NA,TRBJ1-5,TRBD1,CASSLVVTGGNNQPQHF,TGCGCCAGCAGCTTGGTGGTGACAGGGGGCAACAATCAGCCCCAGCATTTT
TRBV4-1,NA,TRBJ2-3,NA,CASSLHASSTTDTQYF,TGCGCCAGCAGCCTACACGCTAGCAGTACCACAGATACGCAGTATTTT
TRBV19,few,TRBJ1-4,TRBD1,CASSAPGTGFEKLFF,TGTGCCAGTAGTGCGCCCGGGACAGGTTTTGAAAAACTGTTTTTT
TRBV7-9,once,TRBJ2-5,TRBD2,CASSHGKGLAVQETQYF,TGTGCCAGCAGCCATGGAAAGGGACTAGCGGTCCAAGAGACCCAGTACTTC
TRBV18,NA,TRBJ1-5,NA,CASSPGQNSNQPQHF,TGTGCCAGCTCACCAGGGCAGAATAGCAATCAGCCCCAGCATTTT
TRBV5-1,NA,TRBJ1-1,TRBD1,CASSTQGALTEAFF,TGCGCCAGCAGCACACAGGGGGCGCTCACTGAAGCTTTCTTT
TRBV28,NA,TRBJ1-5,TRBD1,CASSFSAGTAGQPQHF,TGTGCCAGCAGTTTTTCCGCCGGGACAGCAGGTCAGCCCCAGCATTTT
TRBV2,NA,TRBJ2-1,TRBD2,CASFLAGEQFF,TGTGCCAGCTTTCTAGCGGGTGAGCAGTTCTTC
TRBV7-2,few,TRBJ1-1,NA,CASSPGGQPNTEAFF,TGTGCCAGCAGCCCGGGCGGACAGCCGAACACTGAAGCTTTCTTT
TRBV6-6,NA,TRBJ1-2,NA,CASSQGKNGYTF,TGTGCCAGCAGCCAGGGTAAGAACGGCTACACCTTC
TRBV7-2,NA,TRBJ1-5,NA,CASSLGGAQHF,TGTGCCAGCAGCTTAGGGGGGGCCCAGCATTTT
TRBV28,NA,TRBJ2-1,TRBD2,CASSSSLAGGGDEQFF,TGTGCCAGCAGTTCCTCTCTAGCGGGAGGGGGCGATGAGCAGTTCTTC
TRBV7-8,NA,TRBJ1-1,NA,CASSLRDEAFF,TGTGCCAGCAGCTTGAGGGATGAAGCTTTCTTT
TRBV11-2,NA,TRBJ2-3,TRBD1,CASSLEGGQGFWADTQYF,TGTGCCAGCAGCTTAGAGGGCGGACAGGGCTTCTGGGCAGATACGCAGTATTTT
TRBV7-2,NA,TRBJ2-7,NA,CASSLGTGSEQYF,TGTGCCAGCAGCCTAGGGACGGGGAGCGAGCAGTACTTC
TRBV5-1,NA,TRBJ1-1,NA,CASAGGGGQGTEAFF,TGCGCCAGCGCAGGAGGGGGGGGGCAAGGCACTGAAGCTTTCTTT
TRBV21-1,NA,TRBJ2-1,NA,CASSPFRAPLDNEQFF,TGTGCCAGCAGCCCCTTCCGAGCCCCCTTAGACAATGAGCAGTTCTTC
TRBV6-1,NA,TRBJ2-2,NA,CASSAKSNTGELFF,TGTGCCAGCAGTGCAAAATCGAACACCGGGGAGCTGTTTTTT
TRBV5-6,NA,TRBJ2-4,NA,CASSRQAWGIQYF,TGTGCCAGCAGCCGACAGGCCTGGGGCATTCAGTACTTC
TRBV18,NA,TRBJ2-7,NA,CASSPIDSNEQYF,TGTGCCAGCTCACCCATCGACTCTAACGAGCAGTACTTC
TRBV5-1,once,TRBJ1-4,TRBD1,CASSADGQGRNEKLFF,TGCGCCAGCAGCGCGGACGGACAGGGCCGTAATGAAAAACTGTTTTTT
TRBV18,NA,TRBJ2-3,TRBD2,CASSPFSQRDSTDTQYF,TGTGCCAGCTCACCATTCTCACAGCGGGATAGCACAGATACGCAGTATTTT
TRBV5-1,NA,TRBJ2-2,TRBD1,CASSWPRQGSTGELFF,TGCGCCAGCAGCTGGCCCCGACAGGGGAGCACCGGGGAGCTGTTTTTT
TRBV13,NA,TRBJ2-2,NA,CASSLYFANTGELFF,TGTGCCAGCAGCTTATATTTCGCGAACACCGGGGAGCTGTTTTTT
TRBV6-1,once,TRBJ1-6,TRBD1,CASSDLQGANNSPLHF,TGTGCCAGCAGTGATTTACAGGGGGCTAATAATTCACCCCTCCACTTT
TRBV6-1,few,TRBJ1-4,NA,CASSEGLRRRLFF,TGTGCCAGCAGTGAGGGACTCCGGCGCAGACTGTTTTTT
TRBV4-2,NA,TRBJ1-1,TRBD1,CASSQGNLAIGQGNTEAFF,TGTGCCAGCAGCCAAGGAAACCTGGCGATAGGACAGGGGAACACTGAAGCTTTCTTT
TRBV7-3,NA,TRBJ2-2,NA,CASSPSGTGELFF,TGTGCCAGCAGCCCCTCGGGTACCGGGGAGCTGTTTTTT
TRBV7-8,NA,TRBJ1-5,NA,CASSLIGQGGQPQHF,TGTGCCAGCAGCTTAATTGGGCAGGGAGGGCAGCCCCAGCATTTT
TRBV28,NA,TRBJ1-5,TRBD1,CASSYRGSSNQPQHF,TGTGCCAGCAGTTACAGGGGGAGTAGCAATCAGCCCCAGCATTTT
TRBV7-2,few,TRBJ2-5,NA,CASSLVSRGGETQYF,TGTGCCAGCAGCTTAGTTTCCAGGGGAGGGGAGACCCAGTACTTC
TRBV7-2,NA,TRBJ2-7,NA,CASSFGTLGGEQYF,TGTGCCAGCAGCTTCGGGACCTTGGGAGGCGAGCAGTACTTC
TRBV6-6,few,TRBJ1-5,NA,CASLMTVNQPQHF,TGTGCCAGCCTTATGACAGTCAATCAGCCCCAGCATTTT
TRBV2,NA,TRBJ2-5,NA,CASRGAETQYF,TGTGCCAGCAGAGGGGCAGAGACCCAGTACTTC
TRBV6-6,NA,TRBJ1-2,TRBD1,CASSLQGGNGYTF,TGTGCCAGCAGTCTACAGGGGGGAAATGGCTACACCTTC
TRBV4-2,NA,TRBJ2-7,TRBD1,CASSQDRRTGAEQYF,TGTGCCAGCAGCCAAGATCGTAGGACAGGGGCCGAGCAGTACTTC